Shown below are 12 T cell receptor beta chains from a single sample sequenced in a study of T-cell memory formation after mild COVID-19. TCRdb itself ran the 5' RACE reads through MiXCR, one entry per CDR3 protein. The sample holds over 350,000 distinct CDR3 sequences, roughly 15% seen once. The material sequenced was PBMCs or a T cell subset sorted from them (not recorded which). These receptors were taken from a man aged 18 to 35 who had mild COVID-19 (a few samples of this study predate the infection). Cell type and time point are not known.

V gene TRBV7-2 combines with J gene TRBJ1-6, with D possibly matching TRBD1 (5 bases). The germline V and J ends were trimmed by 4 bases and 8 bases, with 12 bases remaining between them. The CDR3 runs to 14 residues. CDR1 SGHTA and CDR2 FQGNSA come from the germline V gene. This CDR3 is CASSSGGTDSPLHF. DNA of the CDR3: TGTGCCAGCAGCTCCGGAGGGACGGATTCACCCCTCCACTTT.

The V call is TRBV25-1, the J call TRBJ2-7; D unresolved. The germline CDR1 and CDR2 sequences are MGHDK and SYGVNS. This CDR3 has 14 amino acids. V was clipped by 2 bases and J by 6 bases, with 14 bases between them. CDR3 sequence reads: CASSEQKVKVEQYF. CDR3 sequence (DNA): TGTGCCAGCAGTGAACAGAAAGTTAAGGTCGAGCAGTACTTC.

The chain joins TRBV4-3 to TRBJ2-1; a possible D gene is TRBD2 (5 bases). Trimming removed 3 bases at V and 7 bases at J, with 13 bases between. CDR1 is LGHNA and CDR2 is YSLEER in the germline V gene. The CDR3 sequence is 14 residues long. The CDR3 region is CASSQRGLGNEQFF. Written as DNA, the CDR3 is TGCGCCAGCAGCCAGCGCGGGTTAGGGAATGAGCAGTTCTTC.

This clonotype appeared a few times. This chain joins TRBV18 and TRBJ1-2, with D perhaps TRBD1 (5 bases). Trimming stripped 3 bases from V and 2 bases from J, with 16 bases between. Germline CDR1 is KGHSH and CDR2 is LQKENI. CDR3 length: 16 residues. The CDR3 DNA reads as TGTGCCAGCTCACCCCAGTTGGGGGGACGGAACTATGGCTACACCTTC. Translated, it gives CASSPQLGGRNYGYTF.

This clonotype was picked up one time. CDR3 in DNA: TGCGCCAGCAGCCAAGAGCAGGGCATGAACACTGAAGCTTTCTTT. Translating gives CASSQEQGMNTEAFF. The V and J genes are TRBV4-3 and TRBJ1-1; D is possibly TRBD1 (5 bases). Trimming removed 0 bases from V and 0 bases from J, with 8 bases in between. The germline V gene has CDR1 LGHNA and CDR2 YSLEER. The CDR3 length is 15 residues.

The chain uses TRBV7-6 and TRBJ2-5; 7 nucleotides align to TRBD2. CDR1 is SGHVS and CDR2 is FNYEAQ in the germline V gene. J gave up 6 bases and V 5 bases, and 9 bases lay outside the gene matches. There are 14 residues in the CDR3. The DNA for the CDR3 is TGTGCCAGCAGCGCCACCGGGACTACCAAGACCCAGTACTTC. Its translation is CASSATGTTKTQYF.

This clonotype was picked up a small number of times. V is TRBV20-1 and J is TRBJ2-2; D perhaps matches TRBD2 (7 bases). V was cut by 2 bases and J by 3 bases, with 13 bases left in between. Germline V gene lookup returns CDR1 DFQATT and CDR2 SNEGSKA (reference sequence). CDR3 length equals 15 residues. CDR3 sequence reads: CSARYGGLHTGELFF. Written as DNA, the CDR3 is TGCAGTGCTAGATACGGGGGGCTCCACACCGGGGAGCTGTTTTTT.

The table lists this clonotype with a few counts. The chain is built from TRBV27 and TRBJ1-4; 7 nucleotides align to TRBD1. Per germline, CDR1 MNHEY and CDR2 SMNVEV (reference sequence). J gave up 3 bases and V 6 bases, and 7 bases lay outside the gene matches. CDR3 size: 15 residues. The CDR3 protein is CASRFRQGANEKLFF. DNA for the CDR3: TGTGCCAGCAGATTCCGACAGGGAGCTAATGAAAAACTGTTTTTT.

This clonotype was observed a handful of times. V is TRBV4-2 and J is TRBJ1-1; the D gene is possibly TRBD1 (5 bases). CDR1 and CDR2 (germline): LGHNA, YNFKEQ. The CDR3 runs to 15 residues. Trimming pared 0 bases from V and 5 bases from J, leaving 13 bases between. The DNA for the CDR3 is TGTGCCAGCAGCCAAGATGCAGGGAGGCTGACTGAAGCTTTCTTT. This translates into CASSQDAGRLTEAFF.

This rearrangement joins TRBV20-1 to TRBJ2-5; D is perhaps TRBD1 (6 bases). CDR1 DFQATT and CDR2 SNEGSKA come from the germline V gene (reference sequence). Trimming shortened V by 5 bases and J by 6 bases, and 16 bases separated the two germline ends. The CDR3 consists of 13 residues. DNA for the CDR3: TGCAGTGCTGCCCACAGGGTTTTGAAGACCCAGTACTTC. Residues: CSAAHRVLKTQYF.

V and J are TRBV18 and TRBJ1-4; D unresolved. CDR3 length: 15 residues. The ends were cut back, 6 bases at V and 0 bases at J, with 11 bases in the middle. Germline CDR1 and CDR2: KGHSH and LQKENI. CDR3 bases: TGTGCCAGCTCCCCTGGACCGTCAACTAATGAAAAACTGTTTTTT. It yields the protein CASSPGPSTNEKLFF.

The CDR3 reads CASSQAFPGPDSYGYTF. CDR3 bases: TGCGCCAGCAGCCAAGCCTTTCCGGGGCCAGACTCCTATGGCTACACCTTC. J is TRBJ1-2 and V is TRBV4-1; D might be TRBD1 (5 bases). This CDR3 has 17 amino acids. V was trimmed by 1 base and J by 4 bases, leaving 19 bases between them. The germline V gene encodes CDR1 MGHRA and CDR2 YSYEKL.